The 21 T cell receptor beta chains in this list originate from one sample, sequenced in a study of the immune and genomic landscape of osteosarcoma (dated by TCRdb to the early 2020s). The specimens were post-treatment primary, local recurrence and metastasis tumors obtained from patients with a poor prognosis. Library method: the immunoSEQ multiplex PCR assay. TCRdb obtained this table from immuneACCESS and retained in-frame rearrangements with V and J assigned. These tables miss some clones; where compared with another copy, unresolved V genes account for less than half of the shortfall, and the remainder is unexplained. Across this sample there are roughly 9,800 clones, with about two thirds seen only once. The top ten hold around 18% of the sample. Sequencing was performed on osteosarcoma tumor tissue from the lung. All receptors come from a human donor with osteosarcoma.

The rearrangement uses TRBV27 and TRBJ2-7, with 10 bases matching TRBD1. Losses at the gene ends were 4 bases for V and 3 bases for J; bases not matched to a gene: 3. The CDR3 loop spans 14 amino acids. From germline, CDR1 is MNHEY and CDR2 SMNVEV (reference sequence). DNA for the CDR3: TGTGCCAGCAGTTCGGGACAGGGGCTCTACGAGCAGTACTTC. Its translation is CASSSGQGLYEQYF.

The chain carries TRBV7-8 and TRBJ2-3; 10 bases fit TRBD2. V lost 0 bases and J lost 2; bases outside the gene matches: 5. Germline V gives CDR1 SGHVS, CDR2 FQNEAQ. This CDR3 region has 17 residues. The CDR3 loop is CASSLAKREGFTDTQYF. CDR3 nucleotides: TGTGCCAGCAGCTTAGCTAAGCGGGAGGGATTCACAGATACGCAGTATTTT.

The CDR3 region has the DNA TGTGCCATCACCAGTGGCAATCAGCCCCAGCATTTT. It codes for CAITSGNQPQHF. The rearrangement links TRBV10-3 to TRBJ1-5, with unresolved D. The V end lost 7 bases, the J end lost 2 bases, and 6 bases lay between the germline ends. From germline, CDR1 is ENHRY and CDR2 SYGVKD. The CDR3 contains 12 residues.

V is TRBV10-3 and J is TRBJ2-7; D might be TRBD2 (5 bases). Germline CDR1 ENHRY, CDR2 SYGVKD. The CDR3 sequence is 13 residues long. V lost 9 bases and J 0 bases, leaving 12 bases between the germline ends. CDR3 protein: CAITPRDSYEQYF. CDR3 bases: TGTGCCATTACTCCGAGGGACTCCTACGAGCAGTACTTC.

The chain recombines TRBV28 with TRBJ2-7; 7 bases agree with TRBD2. CDR3 size: 12 residues. The germline gives CDR1 MDHEN, CDR2 SYDVKM. The V gene end was trimmed by 6 bases and the J gene end by 6 bases; junction bases not matched to a gene: 5. CDR3 region: CASRGRGIEQYF. The DNA for the CDR3 is TGTGCCAGCAGGGGGAGGGGAATCGAGCAGTACTTC.

A remark on this clone: The junction departs from germline at one end; a sequencing error may be responsible. Here the CDR3 DNA reads TGTGCCTGGAGTAGTGGTTTGGGGACAGGGTTTTCGGGGGACTTC. This codes for CAWSSGLGTGFSGDF. The chain employs TRBV30 and TRBJ2-4, with 9 bases that match TRBD1. The CDR3 runs to 15 residues. CDR1 is GTSNPN, CDR2 SVGIG, per germline (reference sequence).

This clone was recorded a few times. The chain couples TRBV28 to TRBJ2-2; 7 bases map to TRBD2. Trimming took 8 bases from V and 3 from J; bases not matched to a gene: 3. Germline V gene data show CDR1 as MDHEN and CDR2 as SYDVKM. This CDR3 has 13 residues. CDR3 sequence: CASHREDTGELFF. The CDR3 DNA reads as TGTGCCAGCCATCGGGAGGACACCGGGGAGCTGTTTTTT.

Sample share makes this clone medium-sized. The V gene is TRBV19, the J gene TRBJ2-6, with 8 bases aligning to TRBD2. The germline V gene has CDR1 LNHDA and CDR2 SQIVND (reference sequence). The CDR3 loop spans 15 amino acids. V was pared by 6 bases and J by 2 bases, with 3 bases of the junction left unmatched. In DNA, the CDR3 is TGTGCCAGTAGGACAGCGGGAGCTGGGGCCAACGTCCTGACTTTC. As protein: CASRTAGAGANVLTF.

As regards this clone: One end of the junction varies from germline; a read error may be responsible. The chain links TRBV7-7 to TRBJ2-2; the match to TRBD2 covers 13 bases. The germline gives CDR1 SSHAT, CDR2 FNYEAQ (reference sequence). This CDR3 is built from 16 residues. The CDR3 reads CASSPWTSGGTGELFF. The CDR3 DNA follows: TGTGCTAGCAGCCCTTGGACTAGCGGGGGTACCGGGGAGCTGTTTTTT. Full variable domain (rest looked up from reference TRBV7-7 and TRBJ2-2): GAGVSQSPRYKVTKRGQDVTLRCDPISSHATLYWYQQALGQGPEFLTYFNYEAQPDKSGLPSDRFSAERPEGSISTLTIQRTEQRDSAMYRCASSPWTSGGTGELFFGEGSRLTVL.

The chain combines TRBV14 with TRBJ1-6, with D possibly being TRBD1 (5 bases). The CDR3 extends over 21 amino acids. Looked up from germline, CDR1 is SGHDN and CDR2 is FVKESK. V lost 4 bases, J lost 9 bases, and 34 bases lay in between. CDR3 in amino acids: CASSRIDSLGYKGGYCSPLHF. CDR3 in DNA: TGTGCCAGCAGCCGAATAGACAGCCTGGGTTATAAGGGAGGTTATTGTTCACCCCTCCACTTT.

The chain is built from TRBV21-1 and TRBJ1-5; TRBD1 is taken as the D call from the table, unchecked against the DNA. TRBV21-1 is a listed pseudogene. This CDR3 has 17 amino acids. CDR3 coding DNA: TGTGCCAGCAGCTCTCCTATGATGGGGGCCAGCAATCAGCCCCAGCATTTT. This codes for CASSSPMMGASNQPQHF.

This rearrangement joins TRBV28 to TRBJ2-2; D is unresolved. CDR3 size: 11 residues. CDR1 MDHEN and CDR2 SYDVKM come from the germline V gene. Trimming stripped 3 bases from V and 6 bases from J, with 2 bases between. As DNA, the CDR3 is TGTGCCAGCAGTTTCCCCGGGGAGCTGTTTTTT. The encoded protein is CASSFPGELFF.

The V and J genes are TRBV7-2 and TRBJ1-3; D perhaps matches TRBD1 (6 bases). This CDR3 comprises 17 residues. Per germline, CDR1 SGHTA and CDR2 FQGNSA. Trimming took 2 bases from V and 4 from J, leaving 18 bases between them. CDR3 DNA: TGTGCCAGCAGCTTAACCGTAGCAGGGGTGATAGGAAACACCATATATTTT. Translation: CASSLTVAGVIGNTIYF.

This sequence joins TRBV5-6 and TRBJ1-1; no clear D gene. Germline V gene lookup returns CDR1 SGHDT and CDR2 YYEEEE. CDR3 length: 15 residues. Trimming cost V 3 bases and J 1 base, with 13 bases left between them. The CDR3 nucleotides are TGTGCCAGCAGCTCTATTTCCCCATGGAACACTGAAGCTTTCTTT. Residues: CASSSISPWNTEAFF.

About this clone: This CDR3 is also generated by other DNA sequences in the sample. The chain couples TRBV5-1 to TRBJ1-4; D perhaps matches TRBD1 (5 bases). Trimming took 5 bases from V and 5 from J, leaving 13 bases between them. The CDR3 is 14 residues long. From germline, CDR1 is SGHRS and CDR2 YFSETQ. In nucleotides, the CDR3 is TGCGCCAGCAGTCGTGCAGGGTTAAATGAAAAACTGTTTTTT. This sequence encodes CASSRAGLNEKLFF.

This chain joins TRBV29-1 and TRBJ1-2; 9 bases agree with TRBD1. After removal of 3 bases from V and 4 bases from J, the junction contained 15 bases not matched to a gene. Germline V gene lookup returns CDR1 SQVTM and CDR2 ANQGSEA. This CDR3 comprises 17 residues. The CDR3 DNA follows: TGCAGCGTTGACCGCATAGCTGGGACAGGGTTGGTCTATGGCTACACCTTC. Encoded protein: CSVDRIAGTGLVYGYTF.

The gene calls are TRBV29-1 and TRBJ2-3; D uncertain. V lost 3 bases and J lost 2, with 12 bases in between. This CDR3 is 14 amino acids long. Per the germline V gene, CDR1 is SQVTM and CDR2 is ANQGSEA. DNA of the CDR3: TGCAGCGTTGAGGGCCCAATCCACACAGATACGCAGTATTTT. This translates into CSVEGPIHTDTQYF.

The CDR3 DNA sequence: TGTGCCAGCAGTTACTCCGGGACTAGCGGTTACAATGAGCAGTTCTTC. It encodes CASSYSGTSGYNEQFF. The chain carries TRBV6-5 and TRBJ2-1; 11 bases fit TRBD2. Losses at the gene ends were 0 bases for V and 4 bases for J; bases not matched to a gene: 2. The CDR3 covers 16 residues. The germline V gene has CDR1 MNHEY and CDR2 SVGAGI.

About this clone itself: The junction differs from germline at one of its ends, possibly a read error. This rearrangement joins TRBV5-1 to TRBJ2-2; TRBD2 matches at 7 bases. Germline V gene lookup returns CDR1 SGHRS and CDR2 YFSETQ. The CDR3 has 13 amino acids. The CDR3 region is CASTKRDVRGAVF. CDR3 in DNA: TGCGCCAGCACGAAGCGGGACGTCCGGGGAGCTGTTTTT. Together with reference TRBV5-1 and TRBJ2-2, the CDR3 gives the full variable domain: KAGVTQTPRYLIKTRGQQVTLSCSPISGHRSVSWYQQTPGQGLQFLFEYFSETQRNKGNFPGRFSGRQFSNSRSEMNVSTLELGDSALYLCASTKRDVRGAVFGEGSRLTVL.

The rearrangement joins TRBV6-6 to TRBJ2-5; D is uncertain. The CDR3 covers 13 residues. Trimming shortened V by 0 bases and J by 3 bases, and 5 bases separated the two germline ends. CDR1 and CDR2 from the germline V gene are MNHNY and SVGAGI (reference sequence). CDR3 sequence: CASSYSNKETQYF. The CDR3, as DNA: TGTGCCAGCAGTTACTCGAACAAAGAGACCCAGTACTTC.

V is TRBV4-1 and J is TRBJ2-3; TRBD2 might be the D (5 bases). Per the germline V gene, CDR1 is MGHRA and CDR2 is YSYEKL. V was clipped by 8 bases and J by 1 base, with 10 bases between them. The CDR3 covers 13 residues. CDR3 loop: CASGPAGTDTQYF. For the CDR3, the DNA is TGCGCCAGCGGGCCAGCGGGCACAGATACGCAGTATTTT.